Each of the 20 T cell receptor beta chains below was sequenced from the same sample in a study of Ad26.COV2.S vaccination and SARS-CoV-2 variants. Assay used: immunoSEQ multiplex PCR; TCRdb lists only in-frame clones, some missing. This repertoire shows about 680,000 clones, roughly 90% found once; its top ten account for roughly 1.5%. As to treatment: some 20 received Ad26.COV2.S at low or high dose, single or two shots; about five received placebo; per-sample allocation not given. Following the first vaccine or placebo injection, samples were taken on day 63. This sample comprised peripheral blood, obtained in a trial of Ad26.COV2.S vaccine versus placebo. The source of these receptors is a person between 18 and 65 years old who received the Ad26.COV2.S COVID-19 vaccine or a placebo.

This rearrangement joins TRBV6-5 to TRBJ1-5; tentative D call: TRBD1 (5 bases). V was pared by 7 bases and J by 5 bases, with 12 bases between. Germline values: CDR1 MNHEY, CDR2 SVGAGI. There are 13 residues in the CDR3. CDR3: CASTQGLYQPQHF. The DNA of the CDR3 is TGTGCCAGCACCCAGGGATTGTATCAGCCCCAGCATTTT.

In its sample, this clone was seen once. CDR3 DNA sequence: TGTGCCAGCAGCCAAGTTACTGGGTTTGGTGGAGAGACCCAGTACTTC. Translation gives CASSQVTGFGGETQYF. This rearrangement joins TRBV3-1 (or the pseudogene TRBV3-2) to TRBJ2-5; D remains ambiguous. The germline CDR1 and CDR2 sequences are LGHDT and YNNKEL (reference sequence). The V end was cut by 1 base, the J end by 4 bases, with 16 bases between. The CDR3 is 16 amino acids.

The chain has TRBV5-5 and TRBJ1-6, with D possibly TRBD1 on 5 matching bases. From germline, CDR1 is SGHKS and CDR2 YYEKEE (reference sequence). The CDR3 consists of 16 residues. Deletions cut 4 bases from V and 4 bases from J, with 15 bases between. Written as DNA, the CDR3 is TGTGCCAGCAGCGATGAGAGGGGACCTTATAATTCACCCCTCCACTTT. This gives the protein CASSDERGPYNSPLHF.

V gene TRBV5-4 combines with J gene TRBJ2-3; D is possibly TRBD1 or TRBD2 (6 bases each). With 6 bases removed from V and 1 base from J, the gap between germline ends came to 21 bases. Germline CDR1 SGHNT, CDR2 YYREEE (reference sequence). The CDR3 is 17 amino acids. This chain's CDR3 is CASTLGTGGSGTDTQYF. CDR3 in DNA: TGTGCCAGCACCTTAGGGACTGGGGGCTCTGGCACAGATACGCAGTATTTT.

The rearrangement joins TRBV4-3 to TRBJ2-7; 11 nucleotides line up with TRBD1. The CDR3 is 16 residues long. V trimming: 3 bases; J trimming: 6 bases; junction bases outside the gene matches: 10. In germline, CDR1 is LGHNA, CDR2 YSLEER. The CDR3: CASSQARGQGASEQYF. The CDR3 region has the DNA TGCGCCAGCAGCCAGGCAAGAGGACAGGGGGCGTCCGAGCAGTACTTC.

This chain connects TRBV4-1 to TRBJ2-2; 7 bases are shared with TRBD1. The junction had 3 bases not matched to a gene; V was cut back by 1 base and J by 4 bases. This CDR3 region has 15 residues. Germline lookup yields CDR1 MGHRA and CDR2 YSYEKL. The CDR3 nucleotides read TGCGCCAGCAGCCAAGGGGACAGCTTCACCGGGGAGCTGTTTTTT. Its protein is CASSQGDSFTGELFF.

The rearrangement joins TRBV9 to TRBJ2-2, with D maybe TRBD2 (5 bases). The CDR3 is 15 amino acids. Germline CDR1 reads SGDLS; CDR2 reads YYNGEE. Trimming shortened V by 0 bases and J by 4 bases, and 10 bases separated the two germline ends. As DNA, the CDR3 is TGTGCCAGCAGCGTAGACGGGGTATCCACCGGGGAGCTGTTTTTT. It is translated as CASSVDGVSTGELFF.

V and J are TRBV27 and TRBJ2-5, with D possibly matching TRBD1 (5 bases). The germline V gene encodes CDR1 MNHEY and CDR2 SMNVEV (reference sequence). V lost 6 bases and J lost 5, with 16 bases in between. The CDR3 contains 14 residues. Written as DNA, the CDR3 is TGTGCCAGCAGAGACTGGGCTAAGGGGGAGACCCAGTACTTC. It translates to CASRDWAKGETQYF.

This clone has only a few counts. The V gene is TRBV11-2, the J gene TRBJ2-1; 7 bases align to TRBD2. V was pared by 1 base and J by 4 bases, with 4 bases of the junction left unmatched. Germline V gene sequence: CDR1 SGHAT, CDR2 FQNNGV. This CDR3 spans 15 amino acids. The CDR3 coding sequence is TGTGCCAGCAGCTTAGGAGGGAGGGTTTACAATGAGCAGTTCTTC. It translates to CASSLGGRVYNEQFF.

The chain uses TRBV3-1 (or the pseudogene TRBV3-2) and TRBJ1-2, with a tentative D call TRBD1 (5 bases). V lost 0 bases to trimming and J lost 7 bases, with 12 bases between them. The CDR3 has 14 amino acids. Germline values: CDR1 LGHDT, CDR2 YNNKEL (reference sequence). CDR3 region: CASSQERTRGGYTF. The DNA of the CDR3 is TGTGCCAGCAGCCAAGAGAGGACGAGGGGTGGCTACACCTTC.

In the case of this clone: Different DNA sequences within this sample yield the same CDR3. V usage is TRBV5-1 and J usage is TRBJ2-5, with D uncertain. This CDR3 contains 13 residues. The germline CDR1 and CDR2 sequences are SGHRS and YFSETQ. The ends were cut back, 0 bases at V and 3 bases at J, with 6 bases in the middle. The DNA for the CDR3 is TGCGCCAGCAGCTTGGTTCCAGAAGAGACCCAGTACTTC. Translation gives CASSLVPEETQYF.

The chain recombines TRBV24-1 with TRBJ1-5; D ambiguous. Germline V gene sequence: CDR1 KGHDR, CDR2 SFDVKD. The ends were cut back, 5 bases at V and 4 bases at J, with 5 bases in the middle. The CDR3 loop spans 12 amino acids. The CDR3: CATSGPNQPQHF. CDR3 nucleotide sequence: TGTGCCACCAGTGGCCCGAATCAGCCCCAGCATTTT.

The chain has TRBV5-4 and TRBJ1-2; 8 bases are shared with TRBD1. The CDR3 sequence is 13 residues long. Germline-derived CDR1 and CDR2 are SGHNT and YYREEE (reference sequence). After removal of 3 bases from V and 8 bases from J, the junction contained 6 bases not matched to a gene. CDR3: CASSSGQGEGYTF. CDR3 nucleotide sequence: TGTGCCAGCAGCTCCGGACAGGGTGAAGGCTACACCTTC.

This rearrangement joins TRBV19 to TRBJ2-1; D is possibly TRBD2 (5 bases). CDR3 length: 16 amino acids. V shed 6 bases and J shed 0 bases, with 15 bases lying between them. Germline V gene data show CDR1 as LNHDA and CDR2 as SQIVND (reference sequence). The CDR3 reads CASSLTAGYSYNEQFF. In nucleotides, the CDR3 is TGTGCCAGTAGCCTTACGGCGGGCTACTCCTACAATGAGCAGTTCTTC.

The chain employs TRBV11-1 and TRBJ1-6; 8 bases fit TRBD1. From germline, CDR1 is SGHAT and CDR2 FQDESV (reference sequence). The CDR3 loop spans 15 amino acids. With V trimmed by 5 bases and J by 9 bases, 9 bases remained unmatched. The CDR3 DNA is TGTGCCAGCAGCCGTGGACAGGGCATCGGTTCACCCCTCCACTTT. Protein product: CASSRGQGIGSPLHF.

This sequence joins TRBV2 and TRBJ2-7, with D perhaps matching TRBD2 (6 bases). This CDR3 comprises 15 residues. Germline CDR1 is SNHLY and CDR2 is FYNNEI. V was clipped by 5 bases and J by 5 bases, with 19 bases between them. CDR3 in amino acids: CASSQAGPPDHEQYF. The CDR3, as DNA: TGTGCCAGCAGTCAGGCGGGACCGCCCGACCACGAGCAGTACTTC.

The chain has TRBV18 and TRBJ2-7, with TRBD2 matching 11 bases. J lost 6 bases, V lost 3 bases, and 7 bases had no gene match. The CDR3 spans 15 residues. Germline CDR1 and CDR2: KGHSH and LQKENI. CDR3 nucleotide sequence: TGTGCCAGCTCACCGCCGGGACTAGCGGAGGGCGAGCAGTACTTC. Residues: CASSPPGLAEGEQYF.

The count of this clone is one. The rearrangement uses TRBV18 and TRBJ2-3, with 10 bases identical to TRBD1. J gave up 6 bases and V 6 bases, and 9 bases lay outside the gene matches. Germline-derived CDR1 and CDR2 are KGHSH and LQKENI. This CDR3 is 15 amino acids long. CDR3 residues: CASSPGQGNWDTQYF. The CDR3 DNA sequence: TGTGCCAGCTCGCCGGGACAGGGGAATTGGGATACGCAGTATTTT.

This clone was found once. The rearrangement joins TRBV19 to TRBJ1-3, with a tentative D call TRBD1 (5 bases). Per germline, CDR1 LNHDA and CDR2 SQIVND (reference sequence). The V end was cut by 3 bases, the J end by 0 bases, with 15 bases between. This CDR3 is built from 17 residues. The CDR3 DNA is TGTGCCAGTAGTATGGGGTCGGGACGTAACTCTGGAAACACCATATATTTT. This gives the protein CASSMGSGRNSGNTIYF.

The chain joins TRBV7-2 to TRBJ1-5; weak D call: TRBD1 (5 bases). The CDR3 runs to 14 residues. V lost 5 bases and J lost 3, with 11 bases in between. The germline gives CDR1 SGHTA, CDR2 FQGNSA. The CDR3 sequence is CASSPQGLNQPQHF. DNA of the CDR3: TGTGCCAGCAGCCCGCAGGGTCTCAATCAGCCCCAGCATTTT.